These 3 T cell receptor beta chains were sequenced from one sample in a study of beta chain features in type 1 diabetes (dated by TCRdb to between 2017 and 2018). Library construction relied on the immunoSEQ multiplex PCR assay. The entire isolated RNA was reverse transcribed using the High Capacity cDNA Reverse Transcription Kit, and thus expressed TCRB transcripts were sequenced. The source is immuneACCESS, and TCRdb retained only in-frame sequences with V and J called. Part of the clones is not carried over; for the studies checked, unresolved V genes explain less than half of this, and the remainder is unexplained. The sample yields 350,000 to 450,000 clones; roughly 16% were counted once. The biggest ten clones account for under 0.02% of the sample. The material sequenced was naive CD4+ T cells from blood. What the cell subset or site label conveys for this sample: true naive CD4+ T cells. The receptor set was obtained from a woman under 30 in good health.

This clone was counted between two and nine times. This chain uses TRBV5-4 with TRBJ2-1; 8 nucleotides line up with TRBD2. CDR1 is SGHNT, CDR2 YYREEE, per germline (reference sequence). The CDR3 length is 16 residues. The ends lost 0 bases at V and 8 bases at J; junction bases unmatched: 10. The CDR3 spells CASSLESGAGGDEQFF. CDR3 bases: TGTGCCAGCAGCTTGGAAAGCGGGGCCGGGGGGGATGAGCAGTTCTTC.

This chain joins TRBV19 and TRBJ2-3; no firm D call. The CDR3 runs 11 residues. Trimming shortened V by 9 bases and J by 0 bases, and 4 bases separated the two germline ends. Germline CDR1 LNHDA, CDR2 SQIVND (reference sequence). CDR3 sequence (DNA): TGTGCCAGCGGGAGCACAGATACGCAGTATTTT. This encodes CASGSTDTQYF.

This clone has just a few counts. The genes are TRBV15 and TRBJ1-5; tentative D call: TRBD1 (5 bases). Trimming took off 5 bases at V and 0 bases at J, with 14 bases between the two ends. Looked up from germline, CDR1 is LNHNV and CDR2 is YYDKDF (reference sequence). The CDR3 is made up of 16 amino acids. CDR3 protein: CATSGGGADSNQPQHF. In nucleotides, the CDR3 is TGTGCCACCAGCGGAGGTGGGGCGGATAGCAATCAGCCCCAGCATTTT.